By sample fraction, the clone carrying this TCR beta chain is medium-sized. Antigen: not known. Treatment noted: randomized to nivolumab then ipilimumab (arm A) or the reverse (arm B). The method was immunoSEQ multiplex PCR; TCRdb's version includes in-frame clones alone and lacks a portion of them. The repertoire holds some 7,900 clones, 23% seen once, with 8% to 10% in the top ten. This record comes from a study of sequential checkpoint blockade in melanoma. Background on the study: Under 25 patients had matched tumor biopsies before treatment and at week 13 after nivolumab or ipilimumab alone.

Study-wide findings and caveats: Pretreatment TIL clonality tracked with response in the nivolumab-first arm. Patients with week-13 increases in T-cell fraction and clonality benefited about 30 times more often.

The CDR3 length is 16 residues. V shed 5 bases, J shed 8 bases, and the junction held 15 bases outside the gene matches. Germline loops: CDR1 MNHGY, CDR2 SAAAGT. The sample consisted of tumor tissue (inferred from file names), taken from a patient given nivolumab and ipilimumab in sequence. This chain connects TRBV6-8 to TRBJ1-1; TRBD1 aligns across 9 bases. The clonotype was recovered from a human donor with melanoma. CDR3 nucleotides: TGTGCCAGCAGTAAAGGACAGGGGACAGGCGTATCGGAAGCTTTCTTT. This encodes CASSKGQGTGVSEAFF.